Reported below is one TCR beta chain. Here immunoSEQ multiplex PCR was the method, and the copy in TCRdb shows in-frame clones only, minus some. Of 30,000 or so clones listed, around three quarters are singletons. With no exception, relapse followed autologous stem cell transplantation in all patients, and brentuximab vedotin exposure varied. Per the germline V gene, CDR1 is SGHAT and CDR2 is FQNNGV. CDR3 length equals 14 residues. V dropped 5 bases and J dropped 3; count of bases not matched to a gene: 6. This entry comes from a study of PD-1 blockade in classical Hodgkin lymphoma. Sequenced here: peripheral blood mononuclear cells (PBMCs), sampled before the second cycle of nivolumab. V is TRBV11-2 and J is TRBJ2-7, with 8 bases lining up with TRBD1. The clonotype was recovered from a human donor with classical Hodgkin lymphoma. The CDR3 DNA reads as TGTGCCAGCAGCGTAGGCGGACAGGGCTACGAGCAGTACTTC. As protein: CASSVGGQGYEQYF. The complete variable domain, with remaining parts taken from reference TRBV11-2 and TRBJ2-7, reads EAGVAQSPRYKIIEKRQSVAFWCNPISGHATLYWYQQILGQGPKLLIQFQNNGVVDDSQLPKDRFSAERLKGVDSTLKIQPAKLEDSAVYLCASSVGGQGYEQYFGPGTRLTVT.